These 13 T cell receptor beta chains were all obtained from the same sample, sequenced in a study of control samples from healthy donors and cancer patients. TCRdb keeps only in-frame clones here, not all; method: immunoSEQ multiplex PCR. Of roughly 180,000 clones listed, 94% are singletons. The sample consisted of blood. The receptors originated from a woman between 18 and 29 years old in good health.

This chain uses TRBV5-6 with TRBJ1-1, with D uncertain. CDR1 is SGHDT and CDR2 is YYEEEE in the germline V gene. The CDR3 contains 18 residues. V lost 2 bases and J lost 6, with 26 bases in between. CDR3 protein: CASSFWMEGWALEAEAFF. Here the CDR3 DNA reads TGTGCCAGCAGCTTTTGGATGGAAGGGTGGGCGTTAGAGGCTGAAGCTTTCTTT.

For the CDR3, the DNA is TGCGCCAGCAGCTTGCTGGGGCAGGGGAACACCGGGGAGCTGTTTTTT. Translating it yields CASSLLGQGNTGELFF. The gene calls are TRBV5-1 and TRBJ2-2; D is perhaps TRBD1 (5 bases). The CDR3 loop spans 16 amino acids. CDR1 and CDR2 (germline): SGHRS, YFSETQ. V lost 1 base and J 1 base, leaving 11 bases between the germline ends.

Of note for this clone: The same CDR3 also results from other DNA sequences found in this sample. The genes are TRBV11-3 and TRBJ2-1, with a weak D call TRBD2 (6 bases). The CDR3 is made up of 14 amino acids. V lost 1 base, J lost 10 bases, and 14 bases lay in between. Germline V gene sequence: CDR1 SGHNT, CDR2 YENEEA. The CDR3 protein is CASSLGRGRNEQFF. CDR3 sequence (DNA): TGTGCCAGCAGCTTAGGACGGGGGAGGAACGAGCAGTTCTTC.

Written as DNA, the CDR3 is TGTGCCAGCAGCCCACTAGCGGGGGGTGCCGGGGAGCAGTTCTTC. Translated: CASSPLAGGAGEQFF. The gene calls are TRBV3-1 (or the pseudogene TRBV3-2) and TRBJ2-1; 12 bases are a match to TRBD2. The V gene's germline CDR1 is LGHDT and CDR2 YNNKEL (reference sequence). The V segment lost 4 bases and the J segment 10 bases; nucleotides outside the gene matches: 8. The CDR3 contains 15 residues.

CDR3 coding DNA: TGTGCCACCATGAACACTGAAGCTTTCTTT. This gives the protein CATMNTEAFF. The chain links TRBV11-2 to TRBJ1-1; D unclear. The germline V and J ends were trimmed by 10 bases and 0 bases, with 3 bases remaining between them. CDR1 SGHAT and CDR2 FQNNGV come from the germline V gene. The CDR3 has 10 residues. Based on the CDR3 plus reference TRBV11-2 and TRBJ1-1, the full variable domain is EAGVAQSPRYKIIEKRQSVAFWCNPISGHATLYWYQQILGQGPKLLIQFQNNGVVDDSQLPKDRFSAERLKGVDSTLKIQPAKLEDSAVYLCATMNTEAFFGQGTRLTVV.

V usage is TRBV19 and J usage is TRBJ1-4; possibly TRBD1 for D (5 bases). Germline lookup yields CDR1 LNHDA and CDR2 SQIVND (reference sequence). The CDR3 sequence is 16 residues long. V was pared by 5 bases and J by 8 bases, with 21 bases between. The CDR3 sequence is CASSLLSPGRGEKLFF. CDR3 in DNA: TGTGCCAGTAGTCTTCTGTCCCCGGGGCGAGGCGAAAAACTGTTTTTT.

The chain has TRBV2 and TRBJ2-7, with TRBD2 matching over 7 bases. Unmatched junction bases numbered 2, after V lost 6 bases and J lost 3 bases. Germline assignment: CDR1 SNHLY and CDR2 FYNNEI. This CDR3 has 12 amino acids. DNA of the CDR3: TGTGCCAGCAGCCGGGGGGACTACGAGCAGTACTTC. Protein sequence: CASSRGDYEQYF. Full variable domain (missing parts from reference TRBV2 and TRBJ2-7): EPEVTQTPSHQVTQMGQEVILRCVPISNHLYFYWYRQILGQKVEFLVSFYNNEISEKSEIFDDQFSVERPDGSNFTLKIRSTKLEDSAMYFCASSRGDYEQYFGPGTRLTVT.

This chain links TRBV10-3 with TRBJ1-1; 8 bases are a match to TRBD1. With V trimmed by 10 bases and J by 3 bases, 7 bases remained unmatched. Per germline, CDR1 ENHRY and CDR2 SYGVKD. The CDR3 is made up of 13 amino acids. The CDR3 region is CATKDRVDTEAFF. CDR3 nucleotides: TGTGCCACCAAGGACAGGGTAGACACTGAAGCTTTCTTT.

This clone was counted once. The chain couples TRBV7-2 to TRBJ1-4, with D perhaps matching TRBD1 (6 bases). The CDR3 runs 14 residues. Germline V gives CDR1 SGHTA, CDR2 FQGNSA. Trimming took 1 base from V and 8 from J, leaving 11 bases between them. CDR3 bases: TGTGCCAGCAGCTTAGGGAGGGGGAGAGAAAAACTGTTTTTT. Its translation is CASSLGRGREKLFF.

The rearrangement uses TRBV6-6 and TRBJ1-2; tentative D call: TRBD1 (5 bases). The CDR3 contains 15 residues. V was pared by 4 bases and J by 3 bases, with 15 bases between. Germline CDR1 and CDR2: MNHNY and SVGAGI (reference sequence). CDR3 sequence (DNA): TGTGCCAGCAGTTCCGGGACGCCGACTTACTATGGCTACACCTTC. This codes for CASSSGTPTYYGYTF.

This clone came up a few times. The chain carries TRBV4-1 and TRBJ2-5; 8 bases line up with TRBD2. The CDR3 covers 16 residues. Germline assignment: CDR1 MGHRA and CDR2 YSYEKL. V shed 0 bases, J shed 3 bases, and the junction held 6 bases outside the gene matches. Written as DNA, the CDR3 is TGCGCCAGCAGCCAAGAGAGGGCGGGGGGTAAAGAGACCCAGTACTTC. Translating gives CASSQERAGGKETQYF.

This sequence joins TRBV14 and TRBJ1-2; a possible D gene is TRBD1 (6 bases). CDR1 is SGHDN and CDR2 is FVKESK in the germline V gene. The CDR3 runs 15 residues. The V gene lost 0 bases and the J gene lost 4 bases, with 12 bases spanning the gap. CDR3 in amino acids: CASSQDRGAVYGYTF. The CDR3 DNA reads as TGTGCCAGCAGCCAAGATCGGGGGGCGGTCTATGGCTACACCTTC.

This chain links TRBV2 with TRBJ2-1; no definite D call. Germline V gene data show CDR1 as SNHLY and CDR2 as FYNNEI. The CDR3 loop spans 14 amino acids. V lost 3 bases and J 6 bases, leaving 12 bases between the germline ends. CDR3 DNA sequence: TGTGCCAGCAGTGAGAATGGGCCTAGCAATGAGCAGTTCTTC. Amino acid sequence: CASSENGPSNEQFF.